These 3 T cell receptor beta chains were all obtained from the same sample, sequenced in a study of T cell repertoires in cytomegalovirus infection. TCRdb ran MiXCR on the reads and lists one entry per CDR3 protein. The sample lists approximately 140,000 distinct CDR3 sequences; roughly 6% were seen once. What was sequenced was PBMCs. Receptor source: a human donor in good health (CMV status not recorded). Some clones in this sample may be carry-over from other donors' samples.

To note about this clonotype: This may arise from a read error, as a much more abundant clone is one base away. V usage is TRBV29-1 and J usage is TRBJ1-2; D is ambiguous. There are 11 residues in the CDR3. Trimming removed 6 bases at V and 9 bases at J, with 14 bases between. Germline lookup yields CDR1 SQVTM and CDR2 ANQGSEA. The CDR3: CSVGSEFRYTF. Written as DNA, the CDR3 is TGCAGCGTGGGGTCCGAATTCCGCTACACCTTC.

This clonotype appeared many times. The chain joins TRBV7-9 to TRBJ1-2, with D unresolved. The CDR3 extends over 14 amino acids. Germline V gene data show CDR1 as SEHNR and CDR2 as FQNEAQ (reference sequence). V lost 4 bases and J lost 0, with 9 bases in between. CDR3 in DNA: TGTGCCAGCAGCTCCCCACAGACTAACTATGGCTACACCTTC. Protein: CASSSPQTNYGYTF.

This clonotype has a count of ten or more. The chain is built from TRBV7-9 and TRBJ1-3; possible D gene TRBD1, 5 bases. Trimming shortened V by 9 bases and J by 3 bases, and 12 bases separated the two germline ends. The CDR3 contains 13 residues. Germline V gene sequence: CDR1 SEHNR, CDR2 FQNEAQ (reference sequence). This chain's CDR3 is CARAQGDGNTIYF. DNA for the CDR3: TGTGCCAGAGCCCAGGGAGATGGAAACACCATATATTTT.